This TCR beta chain is from a study of blood T cell repertoires in COVID-19. Individuals aged about 18 to 100 years were recruited from roughly 22 US areas. Clones were sequenced by immunoSEQ multiplex PCR, and TCRdb holds only the in-frame ones, with some missing. Altogether around 340,000 clones are present, 88% being singletons, with the ten largest covering under 1.2%. This CDR3 spans 13 amino acids. CDR1 SQVTM and CDR2 ANQGSEA come from the germline V gene. Unmatched junction bases numbered 5, after V lost 8 bases and J lost 1 base. Sequencing was carried out using PBMCs or T cells enriched from blood (not recorded which). The TCR comes from a woman between 25 and 40 years old who had been exposed to COVID-19. V gene TRBV29-1 combines with J gene TRBJ1-1; 9 bases map to TRBD1. The chain's CDR3 is CSTLTGGNTEAFF. In DNA, the CDR3 is TGCAGCACCTTGACAGGGGGGAACACTGAAGCTTTCTTT.